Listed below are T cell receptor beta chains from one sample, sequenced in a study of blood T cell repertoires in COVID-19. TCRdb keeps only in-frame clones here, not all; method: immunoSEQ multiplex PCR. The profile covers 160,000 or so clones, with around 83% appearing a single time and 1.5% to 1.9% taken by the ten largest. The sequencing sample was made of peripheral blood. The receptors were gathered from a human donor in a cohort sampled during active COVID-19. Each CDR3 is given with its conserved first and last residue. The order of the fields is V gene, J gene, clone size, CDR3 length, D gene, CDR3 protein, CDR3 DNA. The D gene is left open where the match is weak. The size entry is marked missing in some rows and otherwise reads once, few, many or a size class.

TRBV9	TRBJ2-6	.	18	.	CASSPQAVTLSGANVLTF	TGTGCCAGCAGCCCTCAAGCGGTAACTCTCTCTGGGGCCAACGTCCTGACTTTC
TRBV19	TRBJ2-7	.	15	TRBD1	CASSGQGTLSYEQYF	TGTGCCAGTAGTGGACAGGGGACACTATCCTACGAGCAGTACTTC
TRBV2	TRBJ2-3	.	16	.	CASSEQGKTSTDTQYF	TGTGCCAGCAGTGAACAGGGAAAAACTAGCACAGATACGCAGTATTTT
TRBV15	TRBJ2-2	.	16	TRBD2	CATSIGTSGISGELFF	TGTGCCACCAGCATCGGGACTAGCGGGATAAGCGGGGAGCTGTTTTTT
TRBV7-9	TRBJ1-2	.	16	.	CASSLSSWSFGYGYTF	TGTGCCAGCAGCTTATCTTCTTGGAGTTTCGGCTATGGCTACACCTTC
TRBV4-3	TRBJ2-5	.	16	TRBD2	CASSFQTSGAEETQYF	TGCGCCAGCAGCTTTCAGACTAGCGGGGCCGAGGAGACCCAGTACTTC
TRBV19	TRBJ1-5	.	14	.	CASSIGQVNQPQHF	TGTGCCAGTAGTATAGGACAGGTCAATCAGCCCCAGCATTTT
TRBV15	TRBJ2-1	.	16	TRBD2	CATSLLAGPKTTEQFF	TGTGCCACCAGCTTATTAGCGGGGCCCAAAACGACTGAGCAGTTCTTC
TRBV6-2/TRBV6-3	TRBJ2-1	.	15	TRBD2	CASSYLAGIYNEQFF	TGTGCCAGCAGTTACTTAGCGGGGATCTACAATGAGCAGTTCTTC
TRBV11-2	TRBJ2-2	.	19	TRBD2	CASSLAARLAGGNTGELFF	TGTGCCAGCAGCTTAGCCGCGAGACTAGCGGGAGGGAACACCGGGGAGCTGTTTTTT
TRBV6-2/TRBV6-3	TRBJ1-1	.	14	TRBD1	CASSYVQGVSEAFF	TGTGCCAGCAGTTACGTACAGGGGGTCTCTGAAGCTTTCTTT
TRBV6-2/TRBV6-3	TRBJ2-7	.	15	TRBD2	CASSFGWGGPYEQYF	TGTGCCAGCAGTTTTGGTTGGGGAGGGCCCTACGAGCAGTACTTC
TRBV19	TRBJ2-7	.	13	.	CASSRQSSYEQYF	TGTGCCAGTTCCCGACAGAGTTCCTACGAGCAGTACTTC
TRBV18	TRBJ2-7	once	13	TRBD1	CASSLQGAYEQYF	TGTGCCAGCTCTTTACAGGGGGCCTACGAGCAGTACTTC
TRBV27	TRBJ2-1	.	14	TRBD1	CAPPDRGIRNEQFF	TGTGCTCCGCCCGACAGGGGGATTCGCAATGAGCAGTTCTTC
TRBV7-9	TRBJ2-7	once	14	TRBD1	CASSPGTEGYEQYF	TGTGCCAGCAGCCCCGGGACAGAAGGCTACGAGCAGTACTTC
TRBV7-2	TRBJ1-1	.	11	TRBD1	CASSRTGAAFF	TGTGCCAGCAGCCGTACAGGGGCTGCTTTCTTT
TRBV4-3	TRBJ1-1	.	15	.	CASSQETGPNTEAFF	TGCGCCAGCAGCCAAGAAACAGGGCCTAACACTGAAGCTTTCTTT
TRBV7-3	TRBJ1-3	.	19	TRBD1	CASSLTPRDRGRPGNTIYF	TGTGCCAGCAGCTTAACACCCCGGGACAGGGGTCGTCCTGGAAACACCATATATTTT
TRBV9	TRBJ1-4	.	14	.	CASTPTGNEEKLFF	TGTGCCAGCACCCCGACAGGAAATGAAGAAAAACTGTTTTTT
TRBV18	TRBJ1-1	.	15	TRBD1	CASSITGGKGTEAFF	TGTGCCAGCTCTATAACAGGGGGAAAGGGCACTGAAGCTTTCTTT
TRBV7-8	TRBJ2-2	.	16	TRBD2	CASSRGASGNAGELFF	TGTGCCAGCAGCCGCGGCGCTAGCGGGAATGCCGGGGAGCTGTTTTTT
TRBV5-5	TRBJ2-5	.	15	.	CASRYRGGFQETQYF	TGTGCCAGCAGATACAGGGGGGGGTTTCAAGAGACCCAGTACTTC
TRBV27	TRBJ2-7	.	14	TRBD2	CANPAGASSYEQYF	TGTGCCAACCCAGCGGGAGCTAGCTCCTACGAGCAGTACTTC
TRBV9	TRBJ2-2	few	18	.	CASSVGGAGGGNTGELFF	TGTGCCAGCAGCGTCGGCGGGGCGGGCGGGGGCAACACCGGGGAGCTGTTTTTT
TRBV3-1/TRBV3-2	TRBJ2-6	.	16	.	CASSQERQAGANVLTF	TGTGCCAGCAGCCAAGAAAGGCAGGCTGGGGCCAACGTCCTGACTTTC
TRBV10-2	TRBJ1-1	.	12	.	CASLQVNTEAFF	TGCGCCAGCTTACAGGTGAACACTGAAGCTTTCTTT
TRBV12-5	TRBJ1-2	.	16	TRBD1	CASGFQDRDRGLGYTF	TGTGCTAGTGGTTTCCAAGACCGGGACAGGGGTTTGGGCTACACCTTC
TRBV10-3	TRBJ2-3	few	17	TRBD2	CAISETRTSGGSDTQYF	TGTGCCATCAGTGAGACCCGGACTAGCGGGGGCTCAGATACGCAGTATTTT
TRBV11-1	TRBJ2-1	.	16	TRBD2	CASSLERLAGGGEQFF	TGTGCCAGCAGCTTAGAGAGACTAGCGGGAGGGGGTGAGCAGTTCTTC
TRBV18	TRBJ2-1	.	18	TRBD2	CASSPPGASGRPGNEQFF	TGTGCCAGCTCACCACCGGGGGCTAGCGGGAGGCCGGGGAATGAGCAGTTCTTC
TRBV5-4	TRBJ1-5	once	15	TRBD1	CASSVQGASNQPQHF	TGTGCCAGCAGCGTACAGGGGGCTAGCAATCAGCCCCAGCATTTT
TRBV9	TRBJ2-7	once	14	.	CASSPDSLSYEQYF	TGTGCCAGCAGCCCTGACAGCCTATCCTACGAGCAGTACTTC
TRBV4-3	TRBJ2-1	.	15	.	CASSPGFGSYNEQFF	TGCGCCAGCAGCCCGGGGTTCGGTTCCTACAATGAGCAGTTCTTC
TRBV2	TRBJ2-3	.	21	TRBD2	CASSEMGLAGAVLRHTDTQYF	TGTGCCAGCAGTGAAATGGGACTAGCGGGGGCCGTACTTCGACACACAGATACGCAGTATTTT